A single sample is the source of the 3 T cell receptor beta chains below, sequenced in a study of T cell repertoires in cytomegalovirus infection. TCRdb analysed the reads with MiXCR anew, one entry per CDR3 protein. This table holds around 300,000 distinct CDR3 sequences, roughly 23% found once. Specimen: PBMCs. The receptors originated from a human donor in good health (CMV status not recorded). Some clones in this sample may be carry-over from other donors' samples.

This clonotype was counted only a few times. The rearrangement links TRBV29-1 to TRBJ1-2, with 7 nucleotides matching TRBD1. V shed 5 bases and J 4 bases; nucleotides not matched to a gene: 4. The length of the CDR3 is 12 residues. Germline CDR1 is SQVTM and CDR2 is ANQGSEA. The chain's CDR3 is CSVRGQFYGYTF. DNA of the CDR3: TGCAGCGTTCGGGGACAGTTCTATGGCTACACCTTC. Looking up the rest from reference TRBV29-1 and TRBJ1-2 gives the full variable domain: SAVISQKPSRDICQRGTSLTIQCQVDSQVTMMFWYRQQPGQSLTLIATANQGSEATYESGFVIDKFPISRPNLTFSTLTVSNMSPEDSSIYLCSVRGQFYGYTFGSGTRLTVV.

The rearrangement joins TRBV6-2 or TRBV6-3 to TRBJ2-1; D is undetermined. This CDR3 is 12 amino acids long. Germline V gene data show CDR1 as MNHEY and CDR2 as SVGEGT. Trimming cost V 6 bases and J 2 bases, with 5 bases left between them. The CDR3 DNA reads TGTGCCAGCAGCGAAGCCTACAATGAGCAGTTCTTC. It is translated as CASSEAYNEQFF.

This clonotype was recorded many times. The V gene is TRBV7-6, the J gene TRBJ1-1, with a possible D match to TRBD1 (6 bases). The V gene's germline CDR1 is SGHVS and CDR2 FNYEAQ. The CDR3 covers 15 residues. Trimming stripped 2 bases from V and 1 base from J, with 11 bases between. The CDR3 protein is CASSLTPTGNTEAFF. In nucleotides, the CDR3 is TGTGCCAGCAGCTTAACCCCGACAGGGAACACTGAAGCTTTCTTT.